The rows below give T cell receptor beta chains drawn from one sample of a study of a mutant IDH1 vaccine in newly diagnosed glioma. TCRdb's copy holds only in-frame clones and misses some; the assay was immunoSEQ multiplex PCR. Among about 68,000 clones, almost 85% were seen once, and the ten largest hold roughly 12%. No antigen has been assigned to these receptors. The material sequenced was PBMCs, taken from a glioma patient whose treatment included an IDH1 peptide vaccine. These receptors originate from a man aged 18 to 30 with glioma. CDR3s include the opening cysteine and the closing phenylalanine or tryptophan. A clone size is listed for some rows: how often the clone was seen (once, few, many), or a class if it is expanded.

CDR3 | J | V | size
CASKPQRGVAGELFF | TRBJ2-2 | TRBV19 | -
CASSYRENTGELFF | TRBJ2-2 | TRBV9 | -
CATSRLLLAGVQETQYF | TRBJ2-5 | TRBV15 | -
CASSHRARGEKLFF | TRBJ1-4 | TRBV7-9 | -
CASSREGTNYGYTF | TRBJ1-2 | TRBV7-2 | -
CASSLSGAFNTEAFF | TRBJ1-1 | TRBV18 | -
CASSEYDRVGYGYTF | TRBJ1-2 | TRBV25-1 | -
CAWSSTDQLGNQPQHF | TRBJ1-5 | TRBV30 | -
CASSQHDWAEVEELFF | TRBJ2-2 | TRBV14 | -
CASSLDPRGQGSRAEAFF | TRBJ1-1 | TRBV11-2 | -
CASSQYEGVRGDTEAFF | TRBJ1-1 | TRBV4-1 | -
CASSIGFVFDTQYF | TRBJ2-3 | TRBV19 | -
CASSQNGGQPQHF | TRBJ1-5 | TRBV27 | -
CASSLASREEVGEAFF | TRBJ1-1 | TRBV7-8 | -
CASSQLAGNFLNEQFF | TRBJ2-1 | TRBV4-3 | -
CASSQGAFGYTF | TRBJ1-2 | TRBV7-9 | -
CASSSREGPYEQYF | TRBJ2-7 | TRBV5-1 | once
CAISELAGNEQYF | TRBJ2-7 | TRBV10-3 | -
CASSLSEGTNYGYTF | TRBJ1-2 | TRBV18 | -
CASSYPHRGIYEQYF | - | TRBV6-5 | -
CASSQGGRPGYGYTF | TRBJ1-2 | TRBV14 | -
CASGGQGIFAEAFF | TRBJ1-1 | TRBV19 | medium-sized
CASSPRGQLNTEAFF | TRBJ1-1 | TRBV18 | few
CSAGEINQPQHF | TRBJ1-5 | TRBV29-1 | few
CAISSDRVDHEQYF | TRBJ2-7 | TRBV10-3 | -
CASSNRYSADTQYF | TRBJ2-3 | TRBV7-9 | -
CASSSQGKTSGANEQFF | TRBJ2-1 | TRBV7-2 | -
CASSPHRVLSYEQYF | TRBJ2-7 | TRBV5-1 | -
CASSRRQGTDTQYF | TRBJ2-3 | TRBV4-1 | -
CSVAGTDEQYF | TRBJ2-7 | TRBV29-1 | -
CASSDRIDRREAFF | TRBJ1-1 | TRBV25-1 | -
CASSEGTGESFRAFF | TRBJ1-1 | TRBV6-4 | -
CASSLRRGENTEAFF | TRBJ1-1 | TRBV27 | -
CASSQRRQGRDSTDTQYF | TRBJ2-3 | TRBV5-1 | -
CASSDVLEEKLFF | TRBJ1-4 | TRBV6-1 | -
CASSNHELAGTYEQYF | TRBJ2-7 | TRBV18 | -
CASSFSGEQFF | TRBJ2-1 | TRBV11-2 | once
CANPATEAFF | TRBJ1-1 | TRBV6-5 | -
CASSMRGGGSYGYTF | TRBJ1-2 | TRBV5-6 | -
CASSYASNYGYTF | TRBJ1-2 | TRBV6-5 | -
CASSRGTTTGYTF | TRBJ1-2 | TRBV7-9 | -
CASGLGVHRDQPQHF | TRBJ1-5 | TRBV12-5 | -
CASSVEATNEKLFF | TRBJ1-4 | TRBV2 | few
CASSFRDRGPYEQYF | TRBJ2-7 | TRBV13 | -
CASRQGANTEAFF | TRBJ1-1 | TRBV6-1 | -